This T cell receptor (beta chain) was sequenced in a study of T cells in localized non-small cell lung cancer. Broader study findings: Density of T cells in blood, when higher, went with longer overall survival. Clonality peaked in uninvolved adjacent lung rather than tumor.

CDR1 is MDHEN and CDR2 is SYDVKM in the germline V gene. CDR3 length: 13 amino acids. Trimming took 7 bases from V and 5 from J, leaving 14 bases between them. Assay used: immunoSEQ multiplex PCR; TCRdb lists only in-frame clones, some missing. The data show about 29,000 clones, 87% seen once. Details on this clone: Its antigen is unknown.

The receptor was isolated from a male donor aged 60 or older with stage I lung adenocarcinoma. The chain recombines TRBV28 with TRBJ1-2, with a weak D call TRBD1 (5 bases). Sequences were derived from peripheral blood, sampled before any cancer treatment. CDR3 region: CASTLAGGYGYTF. The DNA of the CDR3 is TGTGCCAGCACCCTAGCGGGGGGGTATGGCTACACCTTC.